Below, 4 T cell receptor beta chains from the same sample are listed, as sequenced in a study of CD4 T cells in relation to SARS-CoV-2 and coronaviruses. Only in-frame clones appear in the TCRdb table, and some are missing; sequencing was by immunoSEQ multiplex PCR. The sample yields about 17,000 clones, around 80% seen once. No cognate antigen is known for these TCRs. Before the COVID-19 pandemic, during about 2010-2019, CD4+ T cells were taken from unexposed donors. After ten to eleven days of culture, CD4+ T cells were isolated. The material sequenced was CD4+ T cells from PBMCs, cultured in vitro. The origin of the receptors is a human donor in good health.

The chain has TRBV6-2 or TRBV6-3 and TRBJ1-1; D remains unclear. CDR1 is MNHEY and CDR2 is SVGEGT in the germline V gene. Trimming removed 4 bases from V and 3 bases from J, with 12 bases in between. The CDR3 is 14 residues long. The CDR3 loop reads CASSLVDWDTEAFF. Written as DNA, the CDR3 is TGTGCCAGCAGTTTGGTCGATTGGGACACTGAAGCTTTCTTT.

As to this clone: Other DNA sequences in this specimen translate into the identical CDR3. This chain uses TRBV6-6 with TRBJ1-3; D uncertain. V dropped 6 bases and J dropped 1 base, with 13 bases sitting between them. Germline V CDR1 and CDR2: MNHNY, SVGAGI (reference sequence). This CDR3 has 15 amino acids. CDR3 protein: CASSSERRSGNTIYF. CDR3 DNA: TGTGCCAGCAGCTCCGAGCGTCGGTCTGGAAACACCATATATTTT.

This sequence joins TRBV11-2 and TRBJ2-2; D perhaps matches TRBD2 (6 bases). Germline-derived CDR1 and CDR2 are SGHAT and FQNNGV. V was shortened by 3 bases and J by 4 bases, with 12 bases between the two germline ends. This CDR3 region has 15 residues. CDR3 amino acids: CASSFRGAVTGELFF. CDR3 DNA sequence: TGTGCCAGCAGCTTTCGCGGGGCGGTCACCGGGGAGCTGTTTTTT.

The genes are TRBV9 and TRBJ1-3, with no clear D. V was cut by 7 bases and J by 2 bases, with 13 bases left in between. The CDR3 extends over 14 amino acids. Germline CDR1 and CDR2: SGDLS and YYNGEE. The CDR3: CASSGQLTGNTIYF. The DNA for the CDR3 is TGTGCCAGCTCCGGCCAGCTTACTGGAAACACCATATATTTT.